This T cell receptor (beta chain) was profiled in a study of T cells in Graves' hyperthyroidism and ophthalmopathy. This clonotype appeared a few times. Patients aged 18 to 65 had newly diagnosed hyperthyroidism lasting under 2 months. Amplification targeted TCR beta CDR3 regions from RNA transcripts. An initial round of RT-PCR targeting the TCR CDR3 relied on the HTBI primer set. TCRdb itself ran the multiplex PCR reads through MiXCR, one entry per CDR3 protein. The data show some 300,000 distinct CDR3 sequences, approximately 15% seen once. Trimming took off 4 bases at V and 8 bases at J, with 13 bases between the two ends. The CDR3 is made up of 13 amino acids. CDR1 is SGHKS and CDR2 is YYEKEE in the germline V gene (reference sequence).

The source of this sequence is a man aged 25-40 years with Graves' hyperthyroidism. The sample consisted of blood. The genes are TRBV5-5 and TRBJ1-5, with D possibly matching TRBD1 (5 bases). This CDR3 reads CASSLGTLEPQHF. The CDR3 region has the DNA TGTGCCAGCAGCCTCGGGACCCTTGAGCCCCAGCATTTT.